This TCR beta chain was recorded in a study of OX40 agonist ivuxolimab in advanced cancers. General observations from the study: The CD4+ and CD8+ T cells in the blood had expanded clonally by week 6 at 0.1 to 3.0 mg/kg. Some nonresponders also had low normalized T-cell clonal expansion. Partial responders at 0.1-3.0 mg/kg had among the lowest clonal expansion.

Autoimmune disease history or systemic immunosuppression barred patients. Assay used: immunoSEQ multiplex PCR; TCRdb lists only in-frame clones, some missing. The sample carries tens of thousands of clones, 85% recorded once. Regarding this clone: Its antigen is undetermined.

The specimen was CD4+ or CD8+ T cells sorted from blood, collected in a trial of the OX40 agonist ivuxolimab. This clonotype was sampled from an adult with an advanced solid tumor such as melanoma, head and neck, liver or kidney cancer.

Here the CDR3 reads CASSHRESNQPQHF. Written as DNA, the CDR3 is TGTGCCAGCAGCCACAGGGAGAGCAATCAGCCCCAGCATTTT. This sequence joins TRBV5-5 and TRBJ1-5; possibly TRBD1 for D (6 bases). Trimming pared 4 bases from V and 1 base from J, leaving 9 bases between. This CDR3 region has 14 residues. Germline CDR1 is SGHKS and CDR2 is YYEKEE (reference sequence). Combining the CDR3 with reference TRBV5-5 and TRBJ1-5 gives the whole variable domain DAGVTQSPTHLIKTRGQQVTLRCSPISGHKSVSWYQQVLGQGPQFIFQYYEKEERGRGNFPDRFSARQFPNYSSELNVNALLLGDSALYLCASSHRESNQPQHFGDGTRLSIL.